This T cell receptor beta chain was found in a study of control samples from healthy donors and cancer patients (dated by TCRdb to the early 2020s). Comments on this clone: Its antigen remains undetermined. No qualities accompany the bases; no much larger clone lies one base away.

To prepare the library, the immunoSEQ multiplex PCR assay was applied. The immuneACCESS repertoire file appears here via TCRdb, limited to in-frame rearrangements. These files lack a portion of the clones; in checked studies, under half of the deficit traces to unresolved V genes, and the cause of the others is not known. The sample data list about 85,000 clones, and 89% of these were observed just once. About 5.5% of the sample comes from the top ten. V loses 3 bases of germline sequence and J loses 0 bases, and the interval between the two ends is 15 bases. CDR1 is given as LGHNT and CDR2 as FRNRAP, both from the germline V gene. The CDR3, from cysteine to phenylalanine, totals 17 residues. Only CDR3 DNA remains: 51 bases, in frame from the first base.

Recombination connected TRBV12-5 to TRBJ1-5; the D region possibly corresponds to TRBD1 (5 bases align). This clonotype was sampled from a man aged 45-65 years in good health. The sample comprised blood. The CDR3 reads as follows: CASGFEGPTLSNQPQHF. The nucleotide sequence is TGTGCTAGTGGTTTTGAGGGACCGACGCTTAGCAATCAGCCCCAGCATTTT.